In this sample, the clone carrying this T cell receptor (beta chain) turned up a few times. The antigen remains undetermined. PCR was performed a second time for about 7 to 12 cycles using a sample-barcoded 5' primer and a J-beta primer mix. Each cDNA molecule was tagged by a template-switch adaptor that had 12 random nucleotides. TCRdb called the 5' RACE reads again in MiXCR, with one record for every CDR3 protein. The data contain more than 1 million distinct CDR3 sequences, 45% of them singletons. Germline-derived CDR1 and CDR2 are SQVTM and ANQGSEA. The V segment lost 4 bases and the J segment 2 bases; nucleotides outside the gene matches: 8. The CDR3 has 15 amino acids. These data come from a study of blood T cells in healthy people across ages. Study outcomes and limitations: Older individuals had lower TCR beta diversity per million T cells (the decline was roughly linear).

The chain uses TRBV29-1 and TRBJ2-1; 7 positions agree with TRBD2. The sequenced sample consisted of blood. This TCR came from a woman aged 60-70 years in good health. The CDR3: CSVGGGSIAYNEQFF. DNA for the CDR3: TGCAGCGTTGGGGGCGGGAGTATCGCCTACAATGAGCAGTTCTTC.